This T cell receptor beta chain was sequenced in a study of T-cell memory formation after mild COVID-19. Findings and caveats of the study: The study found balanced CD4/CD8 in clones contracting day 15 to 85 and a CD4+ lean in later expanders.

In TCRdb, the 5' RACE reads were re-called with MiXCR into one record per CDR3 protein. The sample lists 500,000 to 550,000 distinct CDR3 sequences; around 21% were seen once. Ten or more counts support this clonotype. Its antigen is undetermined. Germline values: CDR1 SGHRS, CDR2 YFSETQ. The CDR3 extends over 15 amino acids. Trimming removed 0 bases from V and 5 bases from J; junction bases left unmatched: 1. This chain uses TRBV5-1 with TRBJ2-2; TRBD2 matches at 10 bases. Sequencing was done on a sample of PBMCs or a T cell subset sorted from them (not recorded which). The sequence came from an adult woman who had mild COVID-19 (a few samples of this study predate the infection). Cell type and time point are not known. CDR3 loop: CASSLELAGTGELFF. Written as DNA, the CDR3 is TGCGCCAGCAGCTTGGAACTAGCGGGAACCGGGGAGCTGTTTTTT.